This TCR beta chain came from a study of T cells after yellow fever vaccination. Using its own MiXCR run on the 5' RACE reads, TCRdb lists one record per CDR3 protein. The sample carries about 580,000 distinct CDR3 sequences, less than 20% recorded once. J gave up 0 bases and V 1 base, and 3 bases lay outside the gene matches. Germline-derived CDR1 and CDR2 are MNHEY and SMNVEV (reference sequence). CDR3 length equals 18 residues. Sequencing was performed on PBMCs, taken more than 4 days after the first yellow fever vaccination. The gene calls are TRBV27 and TRBJ2-6; 10 positions agree with TRBD1. This clonotype was sampled from a man between 18 and 35 years old who received the YFV17D yellow fever vaccine. CDR3 amino acids: CASSLWGQGRSGANVLTF. In nucleotides, the CDR3 is TGTGCCAGCAGTTTATGGGGACAGGGGCGCTCTGGGGCCAACGTCCTGACTTTC.